Below are 32 T cell receptor beta chains sequenced from a single sample in a study of identical twins. TCRdb re-called the 5' RACE reads through MiXCR, storing one row per CDR3 protein. The table records approximately 600,000 distinct CDR3 sequences, more than 9% of them present only once. The sample was also linked to a second study, of yellow fever vaccine responses in identical twins.

The sample consisted of PBMCs. These receptors were obtained from a woman younger than 35 in good health.

The chain is built from TRBV12-3 or TRBV12-4 and TRBJ2-2; D is ambiguous. V was clipped by 3 bases and J by 6 bases, with 8 bases between them. This CDR3 is 13 amino acids long. In nucleotides, the CDR3 is TGTGCCAGCAGTTTTCTCAGTGCCGGGGAGCTGTTTTTT. Protein sequence: CASSFLSAGELFF.

This clonotype was recorded many times. The chain combines TRBV21-1 with TRBJ2-1; the D call in the table, TRBD2, was not verified against the DNA. TRBV21-1 is classified as a pseudogene. The CDR3 sequence is 17 residues long. The CDR3 bases are TGTGCCAGCAGCAAAGAGGGACTAGCGGATACCTACAATGAGCAGTTCTTC. Protein: CASSKEGLADTYNEQFF.

The sample holds a few counts of this clonotype. The chain has TRBV30 and TRBJ2-5, with D tentatively TRBD1 or TRBD2 (5 bases each). The length of the CDR3 is 13 residues. The germline V and J ends were trimmed by 5 bases and 5 bases, with 15 bases remaining between them. CDR1 is GTSNPN and CDR2 is SVGIG in the germline V gene (reference sequence). CDR3 protein: CAWAPRGWETQYF. Here the CDR3 DNA reads TGTGCCTGGGCTCCCCGGGGCTGGGAGACCCAGTACTTC.

This clonotype occurred a few times. The chain has TRBV19 and TRBJ1-1; the D is unclear. This CDR3 is 12 amino acids long. V was shortened by 5 bases and J by 1 base, with 5 bases between the two germline ends. Germline CDR1 and CDR2: LNHDA and SQIVND (reference sequence). Written as DNA, the CDR3 is TGTGCCAGTAGTGATAGGAACACTGAAGCTTTCTTT. As protein: CASSDRNTEAFF.

This clonotype was recorded many times. The V and J genes are TRBV29-1 and TRBJ2-3; unclear D gene. The CDR3 is 10 amino acids. The V and J ends lost 7 bases and 3 bases respectively, with 5 bases between them. Per the germline V gene, CDR1 is SQVTM and CDR2 is ANQGSEA. CDR3 protein: CSEDTDTQYF. The CDR3 region has the DNA TGCAGCGAAGATACAGATACGCAGTATTTT.

This clonotype was seen more than once but under ten times. The gene calls are TRBV20-1 and TRBJ1-5; 9 bases align to TRBD1. Germline loops: CDR1 DFQATT, CDR2 SNEGSKA (reference sequence). CDR3 length equals 15 residues. With 3 bases clipped from V and 4 bases from J, the junction kept 7 bases outside the gene matches. The DNA for the CDR3 is TGCAGTGCTAGGACGGGACAGGGTATTAATCAGCCCCAGCATTTT. The encoded protein is CSARTGQGINQPQHF.

The chain employs TRBV28 and TRBJ2-7; D is undetermined. The CDR3 consists of 11 residues. In germline, CDR1 is MDHEN, CDR2 SYDVKM. Trimming cost V 5 bases and J 6 bases, with 8 bases left between them. The CDR3 nucleotides read TGTGCCAGCAGTCCAAAGACCGAGCAGTACTTC. This sequence encodes CASSPKTEQYF.

The chain is built from TRBV10-3 and TRBJ2-2; D may be TRBD1 (6 bases). This CDR3 comprises 15 residues. CDR1 is ENHRY and CDR2 is SYGVKD in the germline V gene. Trimming stripped 3 bases from V and 2 bases from J, with 10 bases between. CDR3 sequence: CAISDGQRNTGELFF. CDR3 DNA: TGTGCCATCAGTGATGGACAGAGAAACACCGGGGAGCTGTTTTTT.

The chain links TRBV20-1 to TRBJ1-1; perhaps TRBD1 as D (5 bases). The CDR3 sequence is 15 residues long. CDR1 is DFQATT and CDR2 is SNEGSKA in the germline V gene (reference sequence). V dropped 0 bases and J dropped 1 base, with 12 bases sitting between them. CDR3 DNA sequence: TGCAGTGCTAGAGATCCCCAGACAGAGAACACTGAAGCTTTCTTT. Translating gives CSARDPQTENTEAFF.

V and J are TRBV18 and TRBJ2-7, with 7 bases matching TRBD1. The germline gives CDR1 KGHSH, CDR2 LQKENI. Germline trimming cut 0 bases from V and 4 bases from J; bases unmatched to any gene: 3. This CDR3 is 14 amino acids long. The CDR3 sequence: CASSPPDRMYEQYF. CDR3 coding DNA: TGTGCCAGCTCACCACCGGACAGGATGTACGAGCAGTACTTC.

Many counts were recorded for this clonotype. The chain has TRBV24-1 and TRBJ2-5; 15 nucleotides match TRBD2. V was pared by 3 bases and J by 0 bases, with 7 bases of the junction left unmatched. CDR1 is KGHDR and CDR2 is SFDVKD in the germline V gene. The CDR3 has 19 residues. Here the CDR3 reads CATSDISGTSGGYQETQYF. The CDR3 DNA reads TGTGCCACCAGTGATATTTCCGGGACTAGCGGGGGGTACCAAGAGACCCAGTACTTC.

The V and J genes are TRBV2 and TRBJ2-5, with D maybe TRBD1 (6 bases). Trimming took off 3 bases at V and 1 base at J, with 12 bases between the two ends. The CDR3 is 15 residues long. The germline gives CDR1 SNHLY, CDR2 FYNNEI. The CDR3 nucleotides are TGTGCCAGCAGTGAGATGGGGGCCCCCCAAGAGACCCAGTACTTC. It yields the protein CASSEMGAPQETQYF.

V usage is TRBV12-3 or TRBV12-4 and J usage is TRBJ2-1; D is possibly TRBD1 (5 bases). This CDR3 spans 14 amino acids. V was trimmed by 5 bases and J by 7 bases, leaving 15 bases between them. CDR3 sequence: CASSVRVIGNEQFF. CDR3 DNA: TGTGCCAGCAGTGTCAGGGTAATTGGAAATGAGCAGTTCTTC.

This clonotype was seen many times. The rearrangement links TRBV28 to TRBJ2-1, with 9 bases identical to TRBD1. CDR3 length: 15 amino acids. The trim removed 1 base at V and 9 bases at J, leaving 7 bases unmatched. Germline CDR1 reads MDHEN; CDR2 reads SYDVKM. The CDR3 protein is CASSLSRTGGGEQFF. The CDR3 DNA reads as TGTGCCAGCAGTTTATCACGAACAGGGGGCGGTGAGCAGTTCTTC.

This clonotype was counted ten times or more. This chain links TRBV6-1 with TRBJ2-7, with 8 bases that match TRBD2. Germline V CDR1 and CDR2: MNHNS, SASEGT. The trim removed 1 base at V and 2 bases at J, leaving 4 bases unmatched. The CDR3 has 15 amino acids. CDR3 amino acids: CASSEDSSGAYEQYF. The CDR3 DNA follows: TGTGCCAGCAGTGAAGATAGTAGCGGGGCCTACGAGCAGTACTTC.

The V and J genes are TRBV6-2 or TRBV6-3 and TRBJ1-2; D is ambiguous. CDR1 and CDR2 (germline): MNHEY, SVGEGT. The CDR3 is 11 amino acids. Deletions cut 5 bases from V and 7 bases from J, with 8 bases between. CDR3 sequence reads: CASSTMGGYTF. CDR3 in DNA: TGTGCCAGCAGTACAATGGGTGGCTACACCTTC.

This clonotype was recorded many times. The chain is built from TRBV5-1 and TRBJ2-1; TRBD1 matches 8 bases. J was trimmed by 3 bases and V by 4 bases; bases with no gene match: 9. Germline assignment: CDR1 SGHRS and CDR2 YFSETQ. CDR3 size: 16 residues. CDR3 sequence (DNA): TGCGCCAGCAGCCGGAGGGACAGGAGCGGCTACAATGAGCAGTTCTTC. Translating it yields CASSRRDRSGYNEQFF.

This clonotype was picked up many times. This chain links TRBV4-2 with TRBJ1-4; no clear D. The ends were cut back, 0 bases at V and 1 base at J, with 9 bases in the middle. From germline, CDR1 is LGHNA and CDR2 YNFKEQ. The CDR3 has 16 amino acids. DNA for the CDR3: TGTGCCAGCAGCCAAGAAGGAGGCGGAACTAATGAAAAACTGTTTTTT. Translation: CASSQEGGGTNEKLFF.

This clonotype was recorded many times. V and J are TRBV29-1 and TRBJ1-1; the D gene is possibly TRBD1 (5 bases). The CDR3 runs 16 residues. From germline, CDR1 is SQVTM and CDR2 ANQGSEA. V lost 1 base and J 0 bases, leaving 15 bases between the germline ends. CDR3 sequence reads: CSVEVGAGFMNTEAFF. CDR3 DNA: TGCAGCGTTGAAGTAGGTGCAGGGTTCATGAACACTGAAGCTTTCTTT.

This clonotype was seen more than once but under ten times. The chain carries TRBV7-9 and TRBJ2-5; D may be TRBD1 (5 bases). V gave up 4 bases and J gave up 3 bases, with 15 bases separating them. Germline lookup yields CDR1 SEHNR and CDR2 FQNEAQ (reference sequence). The CDR3 is 15 residues long. This CDR3 is CASSSGRASKETQYF. The CDR3 nucleotides are TGTGCCAGCAGCTCAGGCAGGGCAAGCAAAGAGACCCAGTACTTC.

This clonotype has a handful of counts. This chain joins TRBV30 and TRBJ2-3, with D unclear. The CDR3 has 15 amino acids. The V end lost 2 bases, the J end lost 6 bases, and 18 bases lay between the germline ends. From germline, CDR1 is GTSNPN and CDR2 SVGIG (reference sequence). DNA of the CDR3: TGTGCCTGGAGTCGACCGGCCGGTTTGGGGGATACGCAGTATTTT. Protein product: CAWSRPAGLGDTQYF.

The rearrangement links TRBV11-2 to TRBJ2-7; 9 nucleotides line up with TRBD2. Germline-derived CDR1 and CDR2 are SGHAT and FQNNGV. The CDR3 runs 18 residues. V lost 5 bases and J lost 2; bases outside the gene matches: 16. CDR3 amino acids: CASSPTWFKSGGTYEQYF. CDR3 nucleotides: TGTGCCAGCAGCCCCACCTGGTTCAAAAGCGGGGGGACCTACGAGCAGTACTTC.

This clonotype showed up just a few times. The chain joins TRBV9 to TRBJ2-3, with 7 bases aligning to TRBD2. Looked up from germline, CDR1 is SGDLS and CDR2 is YYNGEE. V dropped 0 bases and J dropped 7; count of bases not matched to a gene: 8. CDR3 size: 15 residues. In nucleotides, the CDR3 is TGTGCCAGCAGCGTAGCTGGCGGGAGTAGCTATACGCAGTATTTT. Amino acid sequence: CASSVAGGSSYTQYF.

This clonotype has at least ten counts. This chain links TRBV7-9 with TRBJ1-5; possibly TRBD1 for D (5 bases). The germline V gene has CDR1 SEHNR and CDR2 FQNEAQ (reference sequence). With 2 bases removed from V and 5 bases from J, the gap between germline ends came to 7 bases. CDR3 size: 13 residues. As DNA, the CDR3 is TGTGCCAGCAGCTTAATAGGGGATCAGCCCCAGCATTTT. It is translated as CASSLIGDQPQHF. The full variable domain, rest sourced from reference TRBV7-9 and TRBJ1-5, is DTGVSQNPRHKITKRGQNVTFRCDPISEHNRLYWYRQTLGQGPEFLTYFQNEAQLEKSRLLSDRFSAERPKGSFSTLEIQRTEQGDSAMYLCASSLIGDQPQHFGDGTRLSIL.

The rearrangement uses TRBV7-9 and TRBJ2-1; D perhaps matches TRBD2 (8 bases). Looked up from germline, CDR1 is SEHNR and CDR2 is FQNEAQ (reference sequence). The CDR3 sequence is 16 residues long. V was pared by 1 base and J by 5 bases, with 15 bases between. The CDR3: CASSLVGGGGNNEQFF. The CDR3, as DNA: TGTGCCAGCAGCTTAGTAGGGGGCGGGGGGAACAATGAGCAGTTCTTC.

This clonotype has ten or more counts. The chain carries TRBV4-1 and TRBJ2-7, with D perhaps matching TRBD2 (5 bases). The V and J ends lost 2 bases and 3 bases respectively, with 8 bases between them. Germline V gene data show CDR1 as MGHRA and CDR2 as YSYEKL. The CDR3 is 13 residues long. CDR3 DNA: TGCGCCAGCAGCCAAATAGAGGGCTACGAGCAGTACTTC. This encodes CASSQIEGYEQYF.

This clonotype turned up a few times. The rearrangement links TRBV7-2 to TRBJ2-7; possible D gene TRBD1, 5 bases. The germline V gene encodes CDR1 SGHTA and CDR2 FQGNSA. The CDR3 length is 15 residues. V was pared by 1 base and J by 6 bases, with 16 bases between. DNA for the CDR3: TGTGCCAGCAGCTTAGTTGGGCAGATGGGGCTCGAGCAGTACTTC. As protein: CASSLVGQMGLEQYF.

The rearrangement links TRBV7-9 to TRBJ1-2; a weak D match, TRBD1 (5 bases). CDR1 and CDR2 from the germline V gene are SEHNR and FQNEAQ (reference sequence). The ends were cut back, 3 bases at V and 8 bases at J, with 13 bases in the middle. This CDR3 comprises 13 residues. This CDR3 is CASSLTDSKGYTF. CDR3 DNA sequence: TGTGCCAGCAGCTTGACAGACTCGAAGGGCTACACCTTC.

The sample holds many counts of this clonotype. The genes are TRBV7-2 and TRBJ1-2; D might be TRBD1 (5 bases). The V gene lost 1 base and the J gene lost 4 bases, with 16 bases spanning the gap. CDR1 is SGHTA, CDR2 FQGNSA, per germline. The CDR3 sequence is 16 residues long. This CDR3 is CASSLERAGLSYGYTF. DNA for the CDR3: TGTGCCAGCAGCTTAGAACGGGCAGGGCTGAGCTATGGCTACACCTTC.

The V and J genes are TRBV28 and TRBJ2-7; 10 positions agree with TRBD1. V dropped 5 bases and J dropped 2; count of bases not matched to a gene: 9. Germline V gene sequence: CDR1 MDHEN, CDR2 SYDVKM. There are 16 residues in the CDR3. This CDR3 reads CASSIPGTGVTYEQYF. The CDR3 DNA is TGTGCCAGCAGTATACCCGGGACAGGGGTCACCTACGAGCAGTACTTC.

This clonotype appeared many times. The chain joins TRBV9 to TRBJ1-4, with D unclear. Germline loops: CDR1 SGDLS, CDR2 YYNGEE. The CDR3 runs to 15 residues. Trimming cost V 0 bases and J 4 bases, with 10 bases left between them. The CDR3 DNA reads as TGTGCCAGCAGCGTAGCCACCCAGAATAATGAAAAACTGTTTTTT. It is translated as CASSVATQNNEKLFF.

This clonotype was counted many times. The junction differs from germline at one of its ends, possibly a read error. V is TRBV29-1 and J is TRBJ1-4; D uncertain. Germline V gives CDR1 SQVTM, CDR2 ANQGSEA. The CDR3 loop spans 12 amino acids. CDR3 region: CSVKEMDEKLFF. In DNA, the CDR3 is TGCAGCGTTAAAGAGATGGATGAAAAACTGTTTTTT.